The 14 T cell receptor beta chains below were found in one sample sequenced in a study of T-cell memory formation after mild COVID-19. TCRdb fed the 5' RACE reads into MiXCR, producing one record per CDR3 protein. The table lists 50,000 or so distinct CDR3 sequences, 10% to 15% of them singletons. Sequenced input: PBMCs or a T cell subset sorted from them (not recorded which). These receptors originate from a man younger than 30 who had mild COVID-19 (a few samples of this study predate the infection). Cell type and time point are not known.

The sample holds a few counts of this clonotype. This sequence joins TRBV6-1 and TRBJ2-3; 8 bases line up with TRBD2. J was trimmed by 1 base and V by 6 bases; bases with no gene match: 12. The CDR3 consists of 17 residues. The germline CDR1 and CDR2 sequences are MNHNS and SASEGT. DNA for the CDR3: TGTGCCAGCAGCCCAAGTTGGGCGGGGGGCCGCACAGATACGCAGTATTTT. Its translation is CASSPSWAGGRTDTQYF.

In its sample, this clonotype was seen many times. The chain recombines TRBV7-2 with TRBJ2-5; a weak D match, TRBD1 (5 bases). Per germline, CDR1 SGHTA and CDR2 FQGNSA. The CDR3 runs 12 residues. The germline V and J ends were trimmed by 8 bases and 5 bases, with 12 bases remaining between them. The CDR3 region is CASGRDWETQYF. In DNA, the CDR3 is TGTGCCAGCGGCAGGGATTGGGAGACCCAGTACTTC.

The chain has TRBV5-6 and TRBJ1-2; D gene ambiguous. Trimming cost V 9 bases and J 8 bases, with 11 bases left between them. The V gene's germline CDR1 is SGHDT and CDR2 YYEEEE. CDR3 length equals 10 residues. DNA of the CDR3: TGTGCCACCTACGCCGGGGGCTACACCTTC. Protein product: CATYAGGYTF.

The rearrangement joins TRBV7-2 to TRBJ2-5; 7 positions agree with TRBD2. V dropped 5 bases and J dropped 1; count of bases not matched to a gene: 4. The CDR3 spans 14 residues. Germline values: CDR1 SGHTA, CDR2 FQGNSA. CDR3 in DNA: TGTGCCAGCAGCCCGGGACTAACCCAAGAGACCCAGTACTTC. This encodes CASSPGLTQETQYF.

Note on this clonotype: Its ends do not fully match the called genes, so a read error is possible. The chain recombines TRBV2 with TRBJ2-1; possibly TRBD2 for D (5 bases). Per germline, CDR1 SNHLY and CDR2 FYNNEI. This CDR3 comprises 12 residues. CDR3 bases: TGTGCCAGCAGTGGGGCCGGGATGTCACCCAACTTC. It encodes CASSGAGMSPNF.

This clonotype has just a few counts. CDR3 amino acids: CASSSFYATGGFNEQYF. The DNA of the CDR3 is TGTGCCAGCAGCTCCTTCTACGCGACAGGGGGATTTAACGAGCAGTACTTC. The V gene is TRBV11-2, the J gene TRBJ2-7; TRBD1 matches 9 bases. This CDR3 is built from 17 residues. Germline loops: CDR1 SGHAT, CDR2 FQNNGV. V lost 4 bases, J lost 5 bases, and 15 bases stayed unmatched.

This clonotype has ten or more counts. V usage is TRBV10-3 and J usage is TRBJ2-5, with unresolved D. The germline gives CDR1 ENHRY, CDR2 SYGVKD. The CDR3 is made up of 13 amino acids. Trimming removed 6 bases from V and 2 bases from J, with 10 bases in between. The CDR3 nucleotides read TGTGCCATCAGCCAGGCCTTGCAAGAGACCCAGTACTTC. It translates to CAISQALQETQYF.

This clonotype was counted many times. The chain links TRBV4-3 to TRBJ2-7; D might be TRBD1 or TRBD2, each matching 5 bases. From germline, CDR1 is LGHNA and CDR2 YSLEER. The germline V and J ends were trimmed by 3 bases and 3 bases, with 18 bases remaining between them. The CDR3 runs to 16 residues. CDR3 nucleotides: TGCGCCAGCAGCCAGGTACCGGGACCCACGATCTACGAGCAGTACTTC. Amino acid sequence: CASSQVPGPTIYEQYF.

This clonotype was observed at least ten times. The chain employs TRBV5-1 and TRBJ2-1, with D unresolved. CDR3 size: 16 residues. Germline values: CDR1 SGHRS, CDR2 YFSETQ. V lost 0 bases and J lost 2, with 12 bases in between. This chain's CDR3 is CASSLGGRRAYNEQFF. The DNA of the CDR3 is TGCGCCAGCAGCTTGGGAGGCAGACGGGCCTACAATGAGCAGTTCTTC.

The gene calls are TRBV6-6 and TRBJ1-1; D is unresolved. The V and J ends lost 0 bases and 6 bases respectively, with 17 bases between them. The CDR3 loop spans 16 amino acids. Germline-derived CDR1 and CDR2 are MNHNY and SVGAGI (reference sequence). DNA for the CDR3: TGTGCCAGCAGTTACTCGATTTTAGTAACCCAGCCTGAAGCTTTCTTT. Residues: CASSYSILVTQPEAFF.

This chain joins TRBV20-1 and TRBJ2-5; the D is unclear. The V and J ends lost 0 bases and 5 bases respectively, with 10 bases between them. Germline loops: CDR1 DFQATT, CDR2 SNEGSKA (reference sequence). The CDR3 consists of 13 residues. This chain's CDR3 is CSARDLARETQYF. The DNA for the CDR3 is TGCAGTGCTAGAGATTTAGCTCGGGAGACCCAGTACTTC.

The chain recombines TRBV5-4 with TRBJ2-1; 9 bases map to TRBD2. Trimming removed 4 bases from V and 5 bases from J; junction bases left unmatched: 10. The CDR3 spans 16 residues. Germline-derived CDR1 and CDR2 are SGHNT and YYREEE (reference sequence). CDR3 bases: TGTGCCAGCAGCCGGTGGGGGGCTAGCGGGGACAATGAGCAGTTCTTC. Translating it yields CASSRWGASGDNEQFF.

This clonotype was recorded at least ten times. The J gene is TRBJ2-2, the V gene TRBV7-2; perhaps TRBD1 as D (5 bases). Germline V gene lookup returns CDR1 SGHTA and CDR2 FQGNSA. The CDR3 has 15 residues. V lost 3 bases to trimming and J lost 1 base, with 9 bases between them. This CDR3 is CASSFATVNTGELFF. The CDR3 DNA sequence: TGTGCCAGCAGCTTTGCGACAGTGAACACCGGGGAGCTGTTTTTT.

This clonotype was counted only a few times. The V and J genes are TRBV9 and TRBJ2-1, with D uncertain. Trimming removed 0 bases from V and 6 bases from J, with 16 bases in between. The CDR3 runs 16 residues. The germline V gene encodes CDR1 SGDLS and CDR2 YYNGEE. The CDR3, as DNA: TGTGCCAGCAGCGTAGAATCCAGGTTCAAAGGCAATGAGCAGTTCTTC. This encodes CASSVESRFKGNEQFF. Filled out from reference TRBV9 and TRBJ2-1, the complete variable domain reads DSGVTQTPKHLITATGQRVTLRCSPRSGDLSVYWYQQSLDQGLQFLIQYYNGEERAKGNILERFSAQQFPDLHSELNLSSLELGDSALYFCASSVESRFKGNEQFFGPGTRLTVL.